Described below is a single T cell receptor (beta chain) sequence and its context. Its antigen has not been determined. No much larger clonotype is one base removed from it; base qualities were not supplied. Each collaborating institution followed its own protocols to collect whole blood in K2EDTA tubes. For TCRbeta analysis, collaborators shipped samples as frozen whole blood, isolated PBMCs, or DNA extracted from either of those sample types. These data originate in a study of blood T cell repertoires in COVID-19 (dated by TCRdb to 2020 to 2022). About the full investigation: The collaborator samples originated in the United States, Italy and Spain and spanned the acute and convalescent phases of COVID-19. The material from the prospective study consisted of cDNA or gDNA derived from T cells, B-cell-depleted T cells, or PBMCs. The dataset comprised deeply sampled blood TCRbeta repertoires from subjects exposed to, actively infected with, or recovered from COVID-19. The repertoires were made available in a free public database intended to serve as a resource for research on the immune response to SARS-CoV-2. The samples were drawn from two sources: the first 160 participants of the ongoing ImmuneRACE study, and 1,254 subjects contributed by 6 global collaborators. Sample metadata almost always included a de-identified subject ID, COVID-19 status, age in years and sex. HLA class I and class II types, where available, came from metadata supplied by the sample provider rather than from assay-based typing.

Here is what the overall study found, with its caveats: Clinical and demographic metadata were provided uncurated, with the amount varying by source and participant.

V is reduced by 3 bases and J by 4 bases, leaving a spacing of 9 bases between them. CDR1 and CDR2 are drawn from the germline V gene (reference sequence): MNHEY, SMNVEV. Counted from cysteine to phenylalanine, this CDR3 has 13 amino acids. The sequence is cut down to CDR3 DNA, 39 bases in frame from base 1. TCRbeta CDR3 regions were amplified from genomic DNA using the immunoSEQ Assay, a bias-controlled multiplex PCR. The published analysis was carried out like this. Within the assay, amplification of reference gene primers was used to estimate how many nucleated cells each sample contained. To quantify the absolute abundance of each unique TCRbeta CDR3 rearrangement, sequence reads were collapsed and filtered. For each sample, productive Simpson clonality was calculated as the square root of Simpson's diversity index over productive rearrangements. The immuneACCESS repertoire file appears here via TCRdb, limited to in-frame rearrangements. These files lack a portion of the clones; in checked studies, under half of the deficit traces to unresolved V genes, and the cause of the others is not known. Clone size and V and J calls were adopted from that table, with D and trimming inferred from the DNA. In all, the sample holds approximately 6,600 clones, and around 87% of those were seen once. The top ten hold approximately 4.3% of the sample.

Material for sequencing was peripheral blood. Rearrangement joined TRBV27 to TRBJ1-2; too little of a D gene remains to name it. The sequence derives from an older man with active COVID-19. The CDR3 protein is CASSLPGGYGYTF. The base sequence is TGTGCCAGCAGTTTGCCCGGCGGCTATGGCTACACCTTC.